This TCR beta chain was captured in a study of blood T cell repertoires in COVID-19. Study at large: COVID-19 samples collected from the United States, Italy and Spain covered acute and convalescent phases. Sources were T cells, B-cell-depleted T cells, or PBMCs; the material itself was cDNA or gDNA.

CDR3 length: 18 amino acids. Germline CDR1 LNHDA, CDR2 SQIVND (reference sequence). Trimming took off 4 bases at V and 2 bases at J, with 18 bases between the two ends. As originally analysed: Amplified reference gene primers provided the basis for estimating nucleated cell counts. Method: immunoSEQ multiplex PCR; TCRdb's copy keeps in-frame clones and lacks some. V, J and clone size are those of that table, while D and trimming were read from the DNA. The sample holds under 110,000 clones, approximately 81% seen once. The rearrangement links TRBV19 to TRBJ2-6, with TRBD1 as a possible D gene (7 bases). This receptor was identified in a woman aged 70 to 79 with active or convalescent COVID-19. The sequencing sample was made of peripheral blood. The CDR3 DNA reads TGTGCCAGTAGTAAACTGCGGGACAGTGTGACTGGGGCCAACGTCCTGACTTTC. Protein: CASSKLRDSVTGANVLTF.